A selection of T cell receptor beta chains follows, all from one sample in a study of T cell clonotyping in hematopoietic cell transplantation. Sequencing used immunoSEQ multiplex PCR; TCRdb keeps in-frame clones, though not all of them. The top ten hold roughly 1.5% of the sample, which has about 69,000 clones, 85% to 95% seen once. The sample comprised peripheral blood mononuclear cells. All receptors come from a man aged 45-65 years in good health. Some clones in this sample may be carry-over from other donors' samples. Both conserved end residues are trimmed from each CDR3.

v_call	j_call	cdr3_aa
TRBV11-2	TRBJ1-5	ASSWQINQPQH
TRBV6-1	TRBJ1-3	ASSDRGLSGNTIY
TRBV4-3	TRBJ1-5	ASSHRDRGMIQPQH
TRBV4-1	TRBJ2-3	ASSPVGVRDTQY
TRBV30	TRBJ2-3	AWRGPPSTDTQY
TRBV11-3	TRBJ1-1	ASSQGTTLNTEAF
TRBV10-3	TRBJ1-3	AISEGGQGRFNSGNTIY
TRBV4-3	TRBJ2-7	ASSSATSSEQY
TRBV2	TRBJ2-7	ASSERGYEQY
TRBV6-6	TRBJ2-3	ASRTPRQGADTQY
TRBV6-5	TRBJ1-1	ASSYRLMNTEAF
TRBV9	TRBJ1-6	ASSVVSGGRSPLH
TRBV5-8	TRBJ2-7	ASSLQSYEQY
TRBV6-5	TRBJ2-3	ASRGSGATDTQY
TRBV28	TRBJ1-6	ASSFWDGGSPLH
TRBV29-1	TRBJ2-7	SVEIRDREQY
TRBV14	TRBJ1-1	ASSPTRPGTWATEAF
TRBV2	TRBJ1-5	ASKRDRNQPQH